Below are 12 T cell receptor beta chains sequenced from a single sample in a study of cytomegalovirus exposure and HLA in healthy donors. The table came from immunoSEQ multiplex PCR; TCRdb's copy has only in-frame clones and leaves some out. The sample shows 130,000 to 150,000 clones, roughly 88% of them seen only once. The sequenced sample consisted of PBMCs. These receptors came from a woman aged 18-29 years in good health and CMV-seropositive.

This clone was counted once. The chain employs TRBV19 and TRBJ1-5, with a weak D call TRBD1 (6 bases). The CDR3 is 14 residues long. V dropped 3 bases and J dropped 5 bases, with 11 bases sitting between them. CDR1 LNHDA and CDR2 SQIVND come from the germline V gene (reference sequence). The DNA of the CDR3 is TGTGCCAGTAGTATCCAGGGGTGGCATCAGCCCCAGCATTTT. The encoded protein is CASSIQGWHQPQHF.

The chain carries TRBV4-1 and TRBJ1-5; 11 nucleotides align to TRBD1. This CDR3 contains 15 residues. V gave up 3 bases and J gave up 5 bases; unmatched junction bases: 3. Germline V gene sequence: CDR1 MGHRA, CDR2 YSYEKL. The CDR3 sequence is CASSHGQGADQPQHF. The CDR3 DNA sequence: TGCGCCAGCAGCCACGGACAGGGGGCGGATCAGCCCCAGCATTTT.

The chain combines TRBV11-3 with TRBJ2-5, with D maybe TRBD1 (5 bases). The CDR3 has 13 amino acids. Germline loops: CDR1 SGHNT, CDR2 YENEEA. V was trimmed by 1 base and J by 3 bases, leaving 6 bases between them. CDR3 sequence reads: CASSLGREETQYF. CDR3 bases: TGTGCCAGCAGCTTAGGCAGGGAAGAGACCCAGTACTTC.

The rearrangement joins TRBV10-3 to TRBJ1-6; D is undetermined. Germline CDR1 is ENHRY and CDR2 is SYGVKD. This CDR3 comprises 13 residues. Trimming pared 10 bases from V and 5 bases from J, leaving 12 bases between. The CDR3 sequence is CATRIGDNSPLHF. CDR3 coding DNA: TGTGCCACCCGAATCGGGGATAATTCACCCCTCCACTTT.

J is TRBJ1-2 and V is TRBV5-5, with TRBD1 matching 7 bases. After removal of 1 base from V and 4 bases from J, the junction contained 10 bases not matched to a gene. The CDR3 contains 16 residues. Germline CDR1 SGHKS, CDR2 YYEKEE (reference sequence). The CDR3 sequence is CASSLQGQLFSYGYTF. CDR3 in DNA: TGTGCCAGCAGCTTGCAGGGACAGCTCTTTAGCTATGGCTACACCTTC.

The CDR3 DNA sequence: TGTGCCAGCGAGACTAGTAACGACGAGCAGTACTTC. It translates to CASETSNDEQYF. The genes are TRBV2 and TRBJ2-7, with D maybe TRBD2 (6 bases). Trimming cost V 8 bases and J 5 bases, with 13 bases left between them. The CDR3 is made up of 12 amino acids. Germline assignment: CDR1 SNHLY and CDR2 FYNNEI.

This chain joins TRBV6-6 and TRBJ1-2, with D uncertain. The germline V gene encodes CDR1 MNHNY and CDR2 SVGAGI (reference sequence). The V and J ends lost 10 bases and 1 base respectively, with 13 bases between them. This CDR3 comprises 13 residues. CDR3: CATQDRDNYGYTF. CDR3 bases: TGTGCCACACAAGACCGGGATAACTATGGCTACACCTTC.

The V call is TRBV7-9, the J call TRBJ2-5, with TRBD1 as a possible D gene (6 bases). CDR1 SEHNR and CDR2 FQNEAQ come from the germline V gene (reference sequence). V lost 1 base, J lost 2 bases, and 11 bases lay in between. The CDR3 spans 15 residues. The CDR3, as DNA: TGTGCCAGCAGCTTAGGGTGGGGACAACAAGAGACCCAGTACTTC. Its protein product is CASSLGWGQQETQYF.

The chain joins TRBV5-4 to TRBJ1-1; perhaps TRBD1 as D (5 bases). Between the trimmed V and J ends, which lost 1 base and 7 bases, there was a span of 17 bases. The CDR3 runs to 15 residues. Germline V CDR1 and CDR2: SGHNT, YYREEE (reference sequence). The CDR3 here is CASSLPGTQVYEAFF. In nucleotides, the CDR3 is TGTGCCAGCAGCTTGCCTGGGACTCAAGTTTATGAAGCTTTCTTT.

This clone occurred a few times. This chain connects TRBV15 to TRBJ1-4; the D is unclear. The CDR3 consists of 11 residues. Trimming removed 5 bases from V and 8 bases from J, with 6 bases in between. The germline V gene has CDR1 LNHNV and CDR2 YYDKDF (reference sequence). CDR3 sequence (DNA): TGTGCCACCAGCGAAAGCGAAAAACTGTTTTTT. Translation gives CATSESEKLFF. Combining the CDR3 with reference TRBV15 and TRBJ1-4 gives the whole variable domain DAMVIQNPRYQVTQFGKPVTLSCSQTLNHNVMYWYQQKSSQAPKLLFHYYDKDFNNEADTPDNFQSRRPNTSFCFLDIRSPGLGDTAMYLCATSESEKLFFGSGTQLSVL.

The genes are TRBV6-6 and TRBJ2-5; D is unclear. CDR1 and CDR2 from the germline V gene are MNHNY and SVGAGI (reference sequence). The CDR3 runs 11 residues. The V and J ends lost 2 bases and 10 bases respectively, with 8 bases between them. The CDR3 reads CASSYRLDQYF. In DNA form, the CDR3 reads TGTGCCAGCAGTTACCGGCTAGACCAGTACTTC.

The V gene is TRBV7-9, the J gene TRBJ1-3; D might be TRBD1 (5 bases). V was pared by 3 bases and J by 11 bases, with 11 bases between. This CDR3 has 12 amino acids. Germline V gene data show CDR1 as SEHNR and CDR2 as FQNEAQ (reference sequence). In nucleotides, the CDR3 is TGTGCCAGCAGCTTCCTAGGGGCCGCCATATATTTT. Encoded protein: CASSFLGAAIYF.